This TCR beta chain came from a study of regulatory T cells in long-lasting Graves disease. HTBI primers from iRepertoire and Arm-PCR of CDR3 regions yielded the TCR beta libraries. Each CDR3 protein is one row after TCRdb ran MiXCR on the multiplex PCR reads. The data hold hundreds of thousands of distinct CDR3 sequences, with about 16% observed a single time. Time point meaning: newly diagnosed GD, antithyroid drugs for less than 3 months. TCR sequences were obtained from RNA taken from PBMCs. These data are also associated with another study on T cells in Graves' hyperthyroidism and ophthalmopathy.

The TCR sequence derives from a man between 18 and 35 years old with Graves disease. The input for sequencing was peripheral blood mononuclear cells (PBMCs), taken at new diagnosis, from a patient treated with antithyroid drugs.

The CDR3 nucleotides are TGTGCCAGCAAGCGGGCCTCCTACAATGAGCAGTTCTTC. It codes for CASKRASYNEQFF. The V call is TRBV3-1, the J call TRBJ2-1; D perhaps matches TRBD2 (6 bases). Looked up from germline, CDR1 is LGHDT and CDR2 is YNNKEL (reference sequence). V was trimmed by 7 bases and J by 0 bases, leaving 7 bases between them. This CDR3 spans 13 amino acids.